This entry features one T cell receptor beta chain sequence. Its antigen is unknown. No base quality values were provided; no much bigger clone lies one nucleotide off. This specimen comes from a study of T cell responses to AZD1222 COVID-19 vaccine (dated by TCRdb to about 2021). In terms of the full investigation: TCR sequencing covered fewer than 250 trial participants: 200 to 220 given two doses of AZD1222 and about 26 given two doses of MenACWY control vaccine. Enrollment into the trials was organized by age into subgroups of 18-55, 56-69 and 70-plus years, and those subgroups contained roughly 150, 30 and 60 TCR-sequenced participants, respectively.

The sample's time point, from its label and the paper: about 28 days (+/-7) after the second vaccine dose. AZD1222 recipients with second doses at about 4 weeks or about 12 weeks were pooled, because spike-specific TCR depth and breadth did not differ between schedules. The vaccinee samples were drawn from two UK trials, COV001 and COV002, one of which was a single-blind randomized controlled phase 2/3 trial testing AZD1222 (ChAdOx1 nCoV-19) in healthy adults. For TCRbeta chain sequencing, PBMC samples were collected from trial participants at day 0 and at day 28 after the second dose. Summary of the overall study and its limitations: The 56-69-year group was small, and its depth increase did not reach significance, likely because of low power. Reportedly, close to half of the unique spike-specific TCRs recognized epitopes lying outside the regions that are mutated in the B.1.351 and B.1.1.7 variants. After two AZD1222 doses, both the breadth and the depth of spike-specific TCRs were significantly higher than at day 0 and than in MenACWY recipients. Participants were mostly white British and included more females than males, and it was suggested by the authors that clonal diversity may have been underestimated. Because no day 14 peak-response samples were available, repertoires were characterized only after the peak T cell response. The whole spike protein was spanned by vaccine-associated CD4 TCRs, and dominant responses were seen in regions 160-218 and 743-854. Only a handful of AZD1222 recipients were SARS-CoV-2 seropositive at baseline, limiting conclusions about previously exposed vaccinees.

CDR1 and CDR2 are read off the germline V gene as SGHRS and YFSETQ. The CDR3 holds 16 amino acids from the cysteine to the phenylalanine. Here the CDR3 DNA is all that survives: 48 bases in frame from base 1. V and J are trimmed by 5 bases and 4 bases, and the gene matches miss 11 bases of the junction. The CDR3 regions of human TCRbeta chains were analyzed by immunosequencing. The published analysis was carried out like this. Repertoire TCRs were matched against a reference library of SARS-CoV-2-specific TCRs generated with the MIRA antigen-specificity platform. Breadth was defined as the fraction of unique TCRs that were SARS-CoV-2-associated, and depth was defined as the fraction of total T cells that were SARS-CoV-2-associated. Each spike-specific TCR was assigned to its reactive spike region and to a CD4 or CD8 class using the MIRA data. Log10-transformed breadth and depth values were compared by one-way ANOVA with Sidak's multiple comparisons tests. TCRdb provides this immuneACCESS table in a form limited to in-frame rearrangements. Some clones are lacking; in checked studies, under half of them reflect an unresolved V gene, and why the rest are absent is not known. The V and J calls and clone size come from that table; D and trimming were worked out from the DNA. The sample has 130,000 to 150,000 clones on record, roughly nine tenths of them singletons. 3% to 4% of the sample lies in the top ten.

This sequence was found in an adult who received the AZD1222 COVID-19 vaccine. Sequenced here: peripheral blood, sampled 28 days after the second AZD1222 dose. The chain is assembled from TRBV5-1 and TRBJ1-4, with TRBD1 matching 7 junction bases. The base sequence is TGCGCCAGCAGGTTCGGCAGGGGGTCTTTTAATGAAAAACTGTTTTTT. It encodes CASRFGRGSFNEKLFF.